This T cell receptor beta chain was documented in a study of T-cell memory formation after mild COVID-19. TCRdb re-called the 5' RACE reads through MiXCR, storing one row per CDR3 protein. The sample has fewer than 650,000 distinct CDR3 sequences, about a fifth seen once. This CDR3 region has 13 residues. V was shortened by 6 bases and J by 3 bases, with 11 bases between the two germline ends. The chain combines TRBV12-3 or TRBV12-4 with TRBJ1-1; D is ambiguous. This clonotype originated in an adult woman who had mild COVID-19 (a few samples of this study predate the infection). Cell type and time point are not known. Sequences were obtained from PBMCs or a T cell subset sorted from them (not recorded which). The CDR3 region is CASRHYLYTEAFF. CDR3 DNA: TGTGCCAGCAGACACTACCTCTACACTGAAGCTTTCTTT.